What follows is one T cell receptor (beta chain) and its context. As originally analysed: Scientists estimated how many nucleated cells there were by amplifying reference gene primers. Clones were sequenced by immunoSEQ multiplex PCR, and TCRdb holds only the in-frame ones, with some missing. The D gene and trimming were derived from the DNA, and the V and J assignments and clone size from that table. The table lists about 200,000 clones, roughly 78% of them singletons. This sample was included in a study of blood T cell repertoires in COVID-19. Study as a whole: From the United States, Italy and Spain came samples of acute and convalescent COVID-19. Nucleic acid was either cDNA or gDNA, and it came from T cells, B-cell-depleted T cells, or PBMCs.

The V and J ends lost 7 bases and 4 bases, in that order; junction bases with no gene match: 13. From germline, CDR1 is SGDLS and CDR2 YYNGEE. This CDR3 comprises 16 residues. Sample: peripheral blood. This sequence was found in an elderly woman with active or convalescent COVID-19. The chain employs TRBV9 and TRBJ1-2; 10 bases match TRBD1. The CDR3 loop is CASQRDPGQGFYGYTF. CDR3 DNA: TGTGCCAGCCAACGAGATCCGGGACAGGGGTTCTATGGCTACACCTTC. The whole variable domain, remainder taken from reference TRBV9 and TRBJ1-2, is DSGVTQTPKHLITATGQRVTLRCSPRSGDLSVYWYQQSLDQGLQFLIQYYNGEERAKGNILERFSAQQFPDLHSELNLSSLELGDSALYFCASQRDPGQGFYGYTFGSGTRLTVV.